Below, 28 T cell receptor beta chains from the same sample are listed, as sequenced in a study of blood T cell repertoires in COVID-19. Assay: immunoSEQ multiplex PCR; the TCRdb copy retains only in-frame clones and omits some. The sample lists 200,000 to 250,000 clones, approximately 81% occurring once. Sample: peripheral blood. The receptors derive from a man aged 35 to 55 with acute or convalescent COVID-19.

V usage is TRBV20-1 and J usage is TRBJ2-2; tentatively, D is TRBD1 (5 bases). V was clipped by 3 bases and J by 6 bases, with 17 bases between them. This CDR3 comprises 15 residues. From germline, CDR1 is DFQATT and CDR2 SNEGSKA (reference sequence). The CDR3 bases are TGCAGTGCTAGTATAGGGTCAGGGAAACCCGGGGAGCTGTTTTTT. It codes for CSASIGSGKPGELFF.

The V call is TRBV19, the J call TRBJ2-1, with 10 nucleotides matching TRBD2. CDR3 size: 15 residues. The germline CDR1 and CDR2 sequences are LNHDA and SQIVND (reference sequence). V lost 5 bases, J lost 4 bases, and 5 bases stayed unmatched. For the CDR3, the DNA is TGTGCCAGTAGTGCCGGGACTAGCGTGTACAATGAGCAGTTCTTC. Translated, it gives CASSAGTSVYNEQFF.

This chain joins TRBV19 and TRBJ2-7; D perhaps matches TRBD1 (6 bases). V was trimmed by 11 bases and J by 2 bases, leaving 19 bases between them. Germline loops: CDR1 LNHDA, CDR2 SQIVND (reference sequence). The CDR3 length is 14 residues. CDR3 sequence (DNA): TGTGCCGGCCCCGGACCAGGACAGACCTACGAGCAGTACTTC. It specifies CAGPGPGQTYEQYF. Combining the CDR3 with reference TRBV19 and TRBJ2-7 gives the whole variable domain DGGITQSPKYLFRKEGQNVTLSCEQNLNHDAMYWYRQDPGQGLRLIYYSQIVNDFQKGDIAEGYSVSREKKESFPLTVTSAQKNPTAFYLCAGPGPGQTYEQYFGPGTRLTVT.

V is TRBV5-5 and J is TRBJ1-1; D possibly corresponds to TRBD1 (5 bases). Germline assignment: CDR1 SGHKS and CDR2 YYEKEE (reference sequence). V shed 1 base and J shed 4 bases, with 17 bases lying between them. CDR3 length equals 16 residues. This CDR3 reads CASSLYRTGRGTEAFF. CDR3 in DNA: TGTGCCAGCAGCTTGTACCGGACGGGGAGGGGCACTGAAGCTTTCTTT.

The chain carries TRBV6-5 and TRBJ1-4, with 8 bases aligning to TRBD1. Trimming cost V 3 bases and J 3 bases; bases outside gene matches: 6. Germline loops: CDR1 MNHEY, CDR2 SVGAGI. This CDR3 is 16 amino acids long. The CDR3: CASSYNWDRSNEKLFF. The CDR3 region has the DNA TGTGCCAGCAGTTATAATTGGGACAGGTCTAATGAAAAACTGTTTTTT.

The V call is TRBV18, the J call TRBJ2-2; 7 bases fit TRBD1. The germline CDR1 and CDR2 sequences are KGHSH and LQKENI. J lost 0 bases, V lost 6 bases, and 4 bases had no gene match. The CDR3 runs 15 residues. The CDR3 region is CASSLGTANTGELFF. CDR3 in DNA: TGTGCCAGCTCCTTAGGGACAGCGAACACCGGGGAGCTGTTTTTT.

This chain uses TRBV29-1 with TRBJ2-7; perhaps TRBD2 as D (6 bases). The CDR3 is made up of 14 amino acids. The V end was cut by 7 bases, the J end by 2 bases, with 18 bases between. CDR1 is SQVTM, CDR2 ANQGSEA, per germline. The chain's CDR3 is CSGLSRGNAYEQYF. CDR3 sequence (DNA): TGCAGCGGCCTATCCCGGGGGAACGCCTACGAGCAGTACTTC.

The rearrangement links TRBV7-6 to TRBJ1-3; possibly TRBD1 for D (6 bases). Trimming cost V 4 bases and J 0 bases, with 10 bases left between them. The V gene's germline CDR1 is SGHVS and CDR2 FNYEAQ. The CDR3 consists of 15 residues. The CDR3 loop is CASSSGEDSGNTIYF. Here the CDR3 DNA reads TGTGCCAGCAGCTCAGGGGAAGACTCTGGAAACACCATATATTTT.

This clone came up a few times. The chain couples TRBV7-9 to TRBJ1-5; D might be TRBD1 (6 bases). The V and J ends lost 2 bases and 9 bases respectively, with 8 bases between them. CDR3 length: 12 amino acids. Germline V lookup: CDR1 SEHNR, CDR2 FQNEAQ (reference sequence). The CDR3 nucleotides read TGTGCCAGCAGCTTACCGACAGGGCCCCAGCATTTT. Its translation: CASSLPTGPQHF.

This clone has only one observation. Within the sample, other DNA sequences also encode this same CDR3. The V gene is TRBV11-2, the J gene TRBJ2-1; the match to TRBD2 covers 10 bases. Losses at the gene ends were 4 bases for V and 3 bases for J; bases not matched to a gene: 3. CDR1 is SGHAT and CDR2 is FQNNGV in the germline V gene. This CDR3 has 15 amino acids. The CDR3 loop is CASSSGLADYNEQFF. The CDR3 region has the DNA TGTGCCAGCAGCTCTGGACTAGCGGACTACAATGAGCAGTTCTTC.

The rearrangement joins TRBV7-9 to TRBJ1-1; D unresolved. Germline V CDR1 and CDR2: SEHNR, FQNEAQ (reference sequence). V dropped 5 bases and J dropped 3 bases, with 13 bases sitting between them. The CDR3 extends over 14 amino acids. The CDR3 bases are TGTGCCAGCAGCCCCACGAGGGTTGACACTGAAGCTTTCTTT. This translates into CASSPTRVDTEAFF.

The V call is TRBV5-4, the J call TRBJ1-2; perhaps TRBD1 as D (5 bases). The length of the CDR3 is 15 residues. V was shortened by 3 bases and J by 3 bases, with 15 bases between the two germline ends. CDR1 and CDR2 from the germline V gene are SGHNT and YYREEE (reference sequence). The CDR3 DNA reads TGTGCCAGCAGCTCCCCCGGGGGTCGGGACTATGGCTACACCTTC. The encoded protein is CASSSPGGRDYGYTF.

The V gene is TRBV3-1 (or the pseudogene TRBV3-2), the J gene TRBJ1-4; D is possibly TRBD1 (5 bases). With 6 bases removed from V and 1 base from J, the gap between germline ends came to 15 bases. The CDR3 extends over 16 amino acids. Germline CDR1 reads LGHDT; CDR2 reads YNNKEL (reference sequence). In DNA, the CDR3 is TGTGCCAGCAGTCTAACAGGCCTTTTAACTAATGAAAAACTGTTTTTT. It translates to CASSLTGLLTNEKLFF.

The chain has TRBV12-3 or TRBV12-4 and TRBJ1-4; TRBD1 matches 7 bases. The CDR3 has 12 residues. V was pared by 6 bases and J by 11 bases, with 6 bases of the junction left unmatched. In nucleotides, the CDR3 is TGTGCCAGCAGCGCCGGGACAGCCAAACTGTTTTTT. Translated: CASSAGTAKLFF.

The chain joins TRBV11-3 to TRBJ2-7; D may be TRBD1 (5 bases). The V gene lost 2 bases and the J gene lost 6 bases, with 11 bases spanning the gap. This CDR3 has 13 amino acids. Germline V gene lookup returns CDR1 SGHNT and CDR2 YENEEA. CDR3 sequence reads: CASSLKGRGEQYF. CDR3 coding DNA: TGTGCCAGCAGCTTAAAGGGAAGGGGCGAGCAGTACTTC.

The gene calls are TRBV19 and TRBJ2-5; 7 bases fit TRBD2. The germline V gene encodes CDR1 LNHDA and CDR2 SQIVND (reference sequence). Unmatched junction bases numbered 11, after V lost 8 bases and J lost 5 bases. The CDR3 spans 14 residues. CDR3 in amino acids: CASARHGGKETQYF. CDR3 sequence (DNA): TGTGCCAGTGCCCGGCACGGGGGGAAGGAGACCCAGTACTTC.

The rearrangement joins TRBV18 to TRBJ1-1, with 9 nucleotides matching TRBD1. This CDR3 contains 13 residues. With 4 bases clipped from V and 5 bases from J, the junction kept 2 bases outside the gene matches. CDR1 and CDR2 from the germline V gene are KGHSH and LQKENI. For the CDR3, the DNA is TGTGCCAGCTCACGGGACAGGGAAACTGAAGCTTTCTTT. It translates to CASSRDRETEAFF. The entire variable domain, with the rest obtained from reference TRBV18 and TRBJ1-1, is as follows: NAGVMQNPRHLVRRRGQEARLRCSPMKGHSHVYWYRQLPEEGLKFMVYLQKENIIDESGMPKERFSAEFPKEGPSILRIQQVVRGDSAAYFCASSRDRETEAFFGQGTRLTVV.

The chain has TRBV30 and TRBJ2-4; tentative D call: TRBD1 (6 bases). The CDR3 loop spans 12 amino acids. Germline V gives CDR1 GTSNPN, CDR2 SVGIG (reference sequence). Trimming took off 5 bases at V and 7 bases at J, with 12 bases between the two ends. The CDR3 bases are TGTGCCTGGTCCCCAGGGGTTAACATTCAGTACTTC. This codes for CAWSPGVNIQYF.

This clone was picked up a small number of times. This chain joins TRBV4-3 and TRBJ2-2; 9 positions match TRBD1. The CDR3 length is 14 residues. V lost 6 bases and J lost 7; bases outside the gene matches: 6. From germline, CDR1 is LGHNA and CDR2 YSLEER. CDR3 amino acids: CASRQGALNGELFF. Here the CDR3 DNA reads TGCGCCAGCAGACAGGGGGCGCTTAACGGGGAGCTGTTTTTT.

The sample holds one count of this clone. The chain links TRBV7-9 to TRBJ2-2; possibly TRBD2 for D (6 bases). The ends were cut back, 8 bases at V and 4 bases at J, with 17 bases in the middle. The CDR3 spans 15 residues. The germline V gene encodes CDR1 SEHNR and CDR2 FQNEAQ (reference sequence). The CDR3 loop is CASRWGEWGTGELFF. CDR3 bases: TGTGCCAGCCGATGGGGGGAATGGGGCACCGGGGAGCTGTTTTTT.

This chain links TRBV5-4 with TRBJ1-2; D ambiguous. This CDR3 has 14 residues. Per the germline V gene, CDR1 is SGHNT and CDR2 is YYREEE (reference sequence). The V and J ends lost 0 bases and 4 bases respectively, with 10 bases between them. CDR3 loop: CASSLDSGGYGYTF. CDR3 nucleotides: TGTGCCAGCAGCTTGGATTCAGGAGGCTATGGCTACACCTTC. Full variable domain (outside the CDR3, taken from reference TRBV5-4 and TRBJ1-2): ETGVTQSPTHLIKTRGQQVTLRCSSQSGHNTVSWYQQALGQGPQFIFQYYREEENGRGNFPPRFSGLQFPNYSSELNVNALELDDSALYLCASSLDSGGYGYTFGSGTRLTVV.

The count of this clone is one. The chain uses TRBV12-3 or TRBV12-4 and TRBJ2-5; D not resolved. The CDR3 runs to 11 residues. Trimming left V 4 bases short and J 4 bases short, with 4 bases between. This CDR3 reads CASSSRETQYF. The CDR3, as DNA: TGTGCCAGCAGTTCCCGAGAGACCCAGTACTTC.

The chain employs TRBV21-1 and TRBJ1-1; TRBD1, the table's D call, was not compared with the DNA. TRBV21-1 is reported as a pseudogene. The CDR3 spans 15 residues. The DNA for the CDR3 is TGTGCCAGCAGTACCCCAGGGAAGGCGAACACTGAAGCTTTCTTT. Its translation: CASSTPGKANTEAFF.

V usage is TRBV10-3 and J usage is TRBJ2-1; 12 bases are a match to TRBD2. The CDR3 is 17 amino acids. Germline loops: CDR1 ENHRY, CDR2 SYGVKD. J gave up 6 bases and V 8 bases, and 14 bases lay outside the gene matches. The CDR3 sequence: CAIRSGLAGRGVNEQFF. The CDR3 region has the DNA TGTGCCATCCGGTCCGGACTAGCGGGGCGCGGTGTCAATGAGCAGTTCTTC.

The chain carries TRBV5-6 and TRBJ1-2, with D hard to call. Trimming took off 0 bases at V and 3 bases at J, with 9 bases between the two ends. Looked up from germline, CDR1 is SGHDT and CDR2 is YYEEEE. CDR3 length: 14 amino acids. This CDR3 reads CASSLDSPYYGYTF. DNA of the CDR3: TGTGCCAGCAGCTTGGACAGCCCCTACTATGGCTACACCTTC.

V is TRBV27 and J is TRBJ1-5; 7 bases agree with TRBD1. From germline, CDR1 is MNHEY and CDR2 SMNVEV (reference sequence). This CDR3 contains 15 residues. With V trimmed by 8 bases and J by 4 bases, 11 bases remained unmatched. This CDR3 is CASSLWAGGNQPQHF. The CDR3, as DNA: TGTGCCAGCTCCTTATGGGCAGGGGGGAATCAGCCCCAGCATTTT.

This sequence joins TRBV7-9 and TRBJ2-7, with 7 bases aligning to TRBD2. Germline-derived CDR1 and CDR2 are SEHNR and FQNEAQ (reference sequence). Trimming cost V 1 base and J 2 bases; bases outside gene matches: 8. The CDR3 extends over 16 amino acids. CDR3 in DNA: TGTGCCAGCAGCTTAGGACTGGCGGGGGTCCCCTACGAGCAGTACTTC. It yields the protein CASSLGLAGVPYEQYF.

The chain joins TRBV11-2 to TRBJ1-5; D call uncertain. The CDR3 has 15 amino acids. V was trimmed by 0 bases and J by 0 bases, leaving 6 bases between them. Per germline, CDR1 SGHAT and CDR2 FQNNGV. The CDR3 protein is CASSLDPYSNQPQHF. The CDR3 DNA follows: TGTGCCAGCAGCTTAGATCCCTATAGCAATCAGCCCCAGCATTTT.